Detailed here is one T cell receptor beta chain. Its antigen is still unknown. One base away there is no much larger clone; base qualities are not given. The germline ends are 14 bases apart after V is trimmed by 6 bases and J by 3 bases. Looking up the germline V gene yields CDR1 SGHTA and CDR2 FQGNSA. There are 14 amino acids in the CDR3, from cysteine to phenylalanine inclusive. CDR3 DNA is the only sequence kept; it has 42 bases, read in frame from the first base. The immunoSEQ Assay, a bias-controlled multiplex PCR, was used to amplify TCRbeta CDR3 regions from genomic DNA. As for how the authors treated the data: Within the assay, amplification of reference gene primers was used to estimate how many nucleated cells each sample contained. Sequence reads were collapsed and filtered to measure the absolute abundance of every unique TCRbeta CDR3 rearrangement. For each sample, productive Simpson clonality was calculated as the square root of Simpson's diversity index across productive rearrangements. TCRdb took over this immuneACCESS table, retaining in-frame rearrangements with V and J assigned. Such tables are incomplete; in checked studies, under half of the missing clones stem from an unresolved V gene, and the remainder is unexplained. V and J calls and clone size are copied from that table; D and trimming were computed from the DNA. Counted in this sample were some 80,000 clones; about 88% of them appeared once. The top ten clones comprise 15% to 20% of the sample.

Whole blood was collected in K2EDTA tubes by collaborating institutions according to the institutions' own protocols. For TCRbeta analysis, collaborators shipped samples as frozen whole blood, isolated PBMCs, or DNA extracted from either of those sample types. This sample is part of a study of blood T cell repertoires in COVID-19 (dated by TCRdb to 2018 to 2021). Study-wide context: Samples from collaborators originated in the United States, Italy and Spain and spanned both the acute and convalescent phases of COVID-19. The samples were drawn from two sources: the first 160 participants of the ongoing ImmuneRACE study, and 1,000 to 1,500 subjects contributed by 6 global collaborators. Nearly every sample came with metadata listing a de-identified subject ID, COVID-19 status, age in years and sex. A freely available public database, intended as a resource for researchers studying the immune response to SARS-CoV-2, is where the repertoires were released. Deeply sampled blood TCRbeta repertoires from subjects exposed to, actively infected with, or recovered from COVID-19 were included in the dataset. The material from the prospective study consisted of cDNA or gDNA derived from T cells, B-cell-depleted T cells, or PBMCs. Where HLA class I and class II types were available, the types were taken from metadata supplied by the sample provider, not from assay-based typing.

Results the study describes overall, beyond this receptor: The quantity of clinical and demographic metadata differed by source and by participant and was supplied without curation.

The TCR comes from a woman aged 80 or over with active or convalescent COVID-19. The rearranged chain carries TRBV7-2 and TRBJ1-1; possibly the D gene is TRBD1, per 6 matching bases. Input material: peripheral blood. The nucleotide sequence reads TGTGCCAGCAGTTTCAGTGCAGGGGACACTGAAGCTTTCTTT. Translated, it gives CASSFSAGDTEAFF.